The 22 T cell receptor beta chains listed next were all sequenced from one sample in a study of shared clonotypes between healthy human individuals. Sequencing used immunoSEQ multiplex PCR; TCRdb keeps in-frame clones, though not all of them. The data show approximately 710,000 clones, about 90% seen once. Specimen: memory CD8+ T cells from PBMCs. Subset described: CD45RO+ cells pooled with CCR7-negative TemRA cells. The receptors shown here come from a man aged 18 to 35 in good health. Some clones in this sample may be carry-over from other donors' samples.

CDR3 sequence (DNA): TGTGCCAGCACCGAAGACAGGCGCCTTTACAATGAGCAGTTCTTC. This gives the protein CASTEDRRLYNEQFF. The chain is built from TRBV6-1 and TRBJ2-1, with D tentatively TRBD1 (6 bases). The CDR3 contains 15 residues. CDR1 is MNHNS and CDR2 is SASEGT in the germline V gene. Trimming removed 7 bases at V and 4 bases at J, with 17 bases between.

The chain joins TRBV11-2 to TRBJ2-5; a possible D gene is TRBD2 (6 bases). The CDR3 is 13 amino acids. Germline assignment: CDR1 SGHAT and CDR2 FQNNGV. V gave up 5 bases and J gave up 2 bases, with 9 bases separating them. In nucleotides, the CDR3 is TGTGCCAGCAGCACCGGGAGACAAGAGACCCAGTACTTC. Its translation: CASSTGRQETQYF. Supplemented by reference TRBV11-2 and TRBJ2-5, the full variable domain reads EAGVAQSPRYKIIEKRQSVAFWCNPISGHATLYWYQQILGQGPKLLIQFQNNGVVDDSQLPKDRFSAERLKGVDSTLKIQPAKLEDSAVYLCASSTGRQETQYFGPGTRLLVL.

V gene TRBV6-5 combines with J gene TRBJ2-7, with a possible D match to TRBD2 (6 bases). The CDR3 contains 15 residues. Germline values: CDR1 MNHEY, CDR2 SVGAGI. V lost 3 bases and J lost 5, with 17 bases in between. The CDR3 DNA is TGTGCCAGCAGTTATAATCCGGGAGTCCGCGACGAGCAGTACTTC. As protein: CASSYNPGVRDEQYF.

Only one count was recorded for this clone. The chain uses TRBV27 and TRBJ2-7; maybe TRBD1 (6 bases). The V and J ends lost 4 bases and 5 bases respectively, with 15 bases between them. The CDR3 spans 14 residues. Germline CDR1 is MNHEY and CDR2 is SMNVEV (reference sequence). Written as DNA, the CDR3 is TGTGCCAGCAGTTACACAGGGTCGATCCACGAGCAGTACTTC. Translating it yields CASSYTGSIHEQYF.

This sequence joins TRBV27 and TRBJ1-3; D remains unclear. The CDR3 has 16 residues. The V and J ends lost 1 base and 0 bases respectively, with 10 bases between them. Germline values: CDR1 MNHEY, CDR2 SMNVEV (reference sequence). The DNA of the CDR3 is TGTGCCAGCAGTTTATTCTGGACCCCCTCTGGAAACACCATATATTTT. Residues: CASSLFWTPSGNTIYF.

V is TRBV5-8 and J is TRBJ2-5; 12 nucleotides match TRBD1. This CDR3 region has 15 residues. After removal of 4 bases from V and 5 bases from J, the junction contained 6 bases not matched to a gene. Germline V gene lookup returns CDR1 SGHTS and CDR2 YDEGEE. CDR3 sequence (DNA): TGTGCCAGCAGCACTGGGACAGGGGGCCGGGAGACCCAGTACTTC. Translation: CASSTGTGGRETQYF.

V gene TRBV10-1 combines with J gene TRBJ2-1; a possible D gene is TRBD2 (6 bases). Per the germline V gene, CDR1 is WNHNN and CDR2 is SYGVQD (reference sequence). Trimming left V 5 bases short and J 5 bases short, with 19 bases between. The CDR3 runs to 16 residues. In nucleotides, the CDR3 is TGCGCCAGCAGTCGGAGGCGGGATCGTGGGAACAATGAGCAGTTCTTC. Encoded protein: CASSRRRDRGNNEQFF.

The J gene is TRBJ2-7, the V gene TRBV27, with 10 positions matching TRBD2. V was pared by 4 bases and J by 4 bases, with 4 bases of the junction left unmatched. Germline loops: CDR1 MNHEY, CDR2 SMNVEV (reference sequence). This CDR3 is 14 amino acids long. The CDR3 loop reads CASSWLAGAYEQYF. The CDR3 nucleotides are TGTGCCAGCAGTTGGCTAGCGGGAGCGTACGAGCAGTACTTC.

This CDR3 reads CASSFFGLNNEQFF. The CDR3 DNA reads as TGTGCCAGCAGTTTTTTTGGTCTTAACAATGAGCAGTTCTTC. The rearrangement links TRBV28 to TRBJ2-1; no clear D. The CDR3 runs to 14 residues. CDR1 is MDHEN, CDR2 SYDVKM, per germline. The V gene lost 3 bases and the J gene lost 5 bases, with 11 bases spanning the gap.

This chain joins TRBV28 and TRBJ1-6; 9 bases are a match to TRBD1. There are 15 residues in the CDR3. CDR1 and CDR2 (germline): MDHEN, SYDVKM. Unmatched junction bases numbered 6, after V lost 3 bases and J lost 9 bases. CDR3 nucleotides: TGTGCCAGCAGTTTTGGGACAGGGAGCCGTTCACCCCTCCACTTT. Protein sequence: CASSFGTGSRSPLHF.

Note on this clone: Additional DNA sequences in this sample encode the identical CDR3. The chain uses TRBV27 and TRBJ2-1, with 9 nucleotides matching TRBD1. V lost 0 bases, J lost 4 bases, and 1 base stayed unmatched. Germline CDR1 is MNHEY and CDR2 is SMNVEV (reference sequence). This CDR3 comprises 15 residues. The CDR3 region has the DNA TGTGCCAGCAGTTTATCGACAGGGGGGTACAATGAGCAGTTCTTC. Protein sequence: CASSLSTGGYNEQFF.

This clone was seen only once. V is TRBV30 and J is TRBJ2-7; no clear D gene. In germline, CDR1 is GTSNPN, CDR2 SVGIG (reference sequence). The CDR3 extends over 11 amino acids. V was trimmed by 4 bases and J by 3 bases, leaving 7 bases between them. The CDR3 coding sequence is TGTGCCTGGACGCTTAACTACGAGCAGTACTTC. Residues: CAWTLNYEQYF.

The chain carries TRBV9 and TRBJ2-3; either TRBD1 or TRBD2 may fit D (5 bases each). Trimming removed 2 bases from V and 2 bases from J, with 12 bases in between. Germline V gene lookup returns CDR1 SGDLS and CDR2 YYNGEE. This CDR3 is 15 amino acids long. The CDR3 here is CASSVPGRYTDTQYF. The CDR3, as DNA: TGTGCCAGCAGCGTCCCGGGACGCTACACAGATACGCAGTATTTT.

With respect to this clone: Being one base from a much bigger clone, this may be a read error. Different DNA sequences within this sample yield the same CDR3. The chain joins TRBV28 to TRBJ2-7, with 7 bases that match TRBD2. The V gene's germline CDR1 is MDHEN and CDR2 SYDVKM. V shed 3 bases and J 6 bases; nucleotides not matched to a gene: 2. This CDR3 is built from 12 residues. The CDR3: CASSFSGGEQYF. DNA of the CDR3: TGTGCCAGCAGTTTCTCGGGGGGCGAGCAGTACTTC.

The chain carries TRBV30 and TRBJ2-7; perhaps TRBD1 as D (5 bases). Germline V gene lookup returns CDR1 GTSNPN and CDR2 SVGIG (reference sequence). Trimming took off 2 bases at V and 4 bases at J, with 15 bases between the two ends. This CDR3 has 14 residues. The CDR3 loop reads CAWSLGPPNYEQYF. The CDR3 DNA is TGTGCCTGGAGTCTGGGGCCCCCCAATTACGAGCAGTACTTC.

The rearrangement joins TRBV10-3 to TRBJ2-7, with TRBD1 matching 7 bases. CDR1 and CDR2 from the germline V gene are ENHRY and SYGVKD. The CDR3 extends over 13 amino acids. The V and J ends lost 6 bases and 2 bases, in that order; junction bases with no gene match: 4. CDR3 loop: CAIRGDRAYEQYF. The CDR3 DNA follows: TGTGCCATCAGAGGCGACAGGGCCTACGAGCAGTACTTC.

A few counts support this clone. V and J are TRBV10-3 and TRBJ2-1, with TRBD2 identical over 8 bases. With 3 bases clipped from V and 4 bases from J, the junction kept 5 bases outside the gene matches. The germline gives CDR1 ENHRY, CDR2 SYGVKD. The CDR3 runs 15 residues. The CDR3 coding sequence is TGTGCCATCAGTGAAGGGACTAGTGGGTACAATGAGCAGTTCTTC. Translation: CAISEGTSGYNEQFF.

The J gene is TRBJ2-1, the V gene TRBV7-3; D uncertain. V was clipped by 5 bases and J by 6 bases, with 17 bases between them. Germline loops: CDR1 SGHTA, CDR2 FQGTGA. The length of the CDR3 is 15 residues. The DNA of the CDR3 is TGTGCCAGCAGCCCACAGACCCGCCGAGCCAATGAGCAGTTCTTC. Protein product: CASSPQTRRANEQFF.

The gene calls are TRBV9 and TRBJ2-5; 8 nucleotides agree with TRBD2. The CDR3 spans 14 residues. V shed 5 bases, J shed 1 base, and the junction held 4 bases outside the gene matches. The germline CDR1 and CDR2 sequences are SGDLS and YYNGEE. CDR3 nucleotide sequence: TGTGCCAGCAGTGTTAGCGGGGTCCAAGAGACCCAGTACTTC. Its protein is CASSVSGVQETQYF.

The V call is TRBV19, the J call TRBJ1-1, with 10 nucleotides matching TRBD1. The CDR3 runs to 16 residues. Germline CDR1 reads LNHDA; CDR2 reads SQIVND (reference sequence). After removal of 4 bases from V and 0 bases from J, the junction contained 5 bases not matched to a gene. This chain's CDR3 is CASSRLTGGLNTEAFF. The CDR3 region has the DNA TGTGCCAGTAGTAGGTTGACAGGGGGCTTGAACACTGAAGCTTTCTTT.

The chain carries TRBV6-1 and TRBJ2-7, with 12 bases lining up with TRBD2. The CDR3 extends over 14 amino acids. V shed 10 bases, J shed 3 bases, and the junction held 7 bases outside the gene matches. Germline V lookup: CDR1 MNHNS, CDR2 SASEGT. The CDR3 region is CAILLAGGVYEQYF. The CDR3 region has the DNA TGTGCCATCCTCCTAGCGGGAGGGGTCTACGAGCAGTACTTC.

CDR3 amino acids: CASSLRPSVDEQFF. The CDR3 nucleotides are TGTGCCAGCAGTTTAAGGCCTAGCGTCGATGAGCAGTTCTTC. The chain uses TRBV28 and TRBJ2-1, with D maybe TRBD2 (6 bases). The CDR3 runs 14 residues. Germline CDR1 reads MDHEN; CDR2 reads SYDVKM. Trimming pared 2 bases from V and 8 bases from J, leaving 13 bases between.